This T cell receptor (beta chain) was sequenced for a study of T cells in tuberculosis. Study-wide context: Sequenced TCRs come from CD1B-GMM tetramer-binding T cells. Study-wide results and limits: Cases with active tuberculosis were adults, while controls were adolescents.

The CDR3 is 16 residues long. CDR1 KGHSH and CDR2 LQKENI come from the germline V gene. V lost 0 bases to trimming and J lost 0 bases; unmatched junction nucleotides: 1. Produced via immunoSEQ multiplex PCR; TCRdb's table is partial and in-frame only. The table records 45,000 or so clones, about 95% of them present only once. Notes on this clone: What it recognizes is unknown.

Each donor contributed about 110,000 T cells on average, unsorted. This TCR was sampled from a donor between 10 and 35 years old with latent tuberculosis or without tuberculosis infection. Sample: PBMCs. J is TRBJ1-4 and V is TRBV18; 7 bases map to TRBD1. As DNA, the CDR3 is TGTGCCAGCTCACCACCGGGACAGTCAACTAATGAAAAACTGTTTTTT. Its protein product is CASSPPGQSTNEKLFF.